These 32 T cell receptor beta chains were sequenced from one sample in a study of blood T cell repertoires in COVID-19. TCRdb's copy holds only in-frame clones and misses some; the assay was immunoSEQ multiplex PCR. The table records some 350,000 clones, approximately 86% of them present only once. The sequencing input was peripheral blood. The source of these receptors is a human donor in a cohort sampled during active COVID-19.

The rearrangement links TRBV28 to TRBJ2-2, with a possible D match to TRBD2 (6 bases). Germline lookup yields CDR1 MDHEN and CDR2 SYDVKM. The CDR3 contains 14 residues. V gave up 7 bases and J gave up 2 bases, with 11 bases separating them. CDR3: CASTMAGNTGELFF. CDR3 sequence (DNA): TGTGCCAGCACCATGGCGGGAAACACCGGGGAGCTGTTTTTT.

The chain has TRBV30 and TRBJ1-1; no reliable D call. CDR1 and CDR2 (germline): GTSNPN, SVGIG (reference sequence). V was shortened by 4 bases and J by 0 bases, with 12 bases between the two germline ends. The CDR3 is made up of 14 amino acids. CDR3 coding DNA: TGTGCCTGGATCTCGCCGGAGATGAACACTGAAGCTTTCTTT. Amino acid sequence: CAWISPEMNTEAFF.

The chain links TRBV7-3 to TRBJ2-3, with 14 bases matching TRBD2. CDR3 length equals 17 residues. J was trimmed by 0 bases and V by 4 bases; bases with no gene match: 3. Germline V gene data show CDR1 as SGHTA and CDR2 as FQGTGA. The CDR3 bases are TGTGCCAGCAGCTACGGGACTAGCGGGAGCAGCACAGATACGCAGTATTTT. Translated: CASSYGTSGSSTDTQYF.

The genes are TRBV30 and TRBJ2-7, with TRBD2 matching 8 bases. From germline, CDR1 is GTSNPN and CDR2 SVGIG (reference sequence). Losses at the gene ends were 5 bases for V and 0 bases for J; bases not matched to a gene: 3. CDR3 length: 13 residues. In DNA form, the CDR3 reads TGTGCCTGGGCCGGGAGGGCCTCCTACGAGCAGTACTTC. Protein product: CAWAGRASYEQYF.

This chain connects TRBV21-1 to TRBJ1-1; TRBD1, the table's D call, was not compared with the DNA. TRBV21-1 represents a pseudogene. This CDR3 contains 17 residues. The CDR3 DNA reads TGTGCCAGCAGCGTGGAACCGGGACAATTGTCGAACACTGAAGCTTTCTTT. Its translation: CASSVEPGQLSNTEAFF.

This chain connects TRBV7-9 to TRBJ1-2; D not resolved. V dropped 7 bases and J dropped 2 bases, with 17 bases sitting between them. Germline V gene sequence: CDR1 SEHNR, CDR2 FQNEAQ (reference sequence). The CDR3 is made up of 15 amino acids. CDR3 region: CASNPPESGNYGYTF. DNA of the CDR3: TGTGCCAGCAACCCACCGGAGAGCGGAAACTATGGCTACACCTTC.

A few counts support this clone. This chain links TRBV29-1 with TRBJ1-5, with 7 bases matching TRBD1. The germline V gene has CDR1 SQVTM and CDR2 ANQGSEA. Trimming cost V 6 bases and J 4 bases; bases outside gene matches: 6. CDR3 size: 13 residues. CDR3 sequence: CSVGTAPNQPQHF. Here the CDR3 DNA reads TGCAGCGTGGGGACAGCACCTAATCAGCCCCAGCATTTT.

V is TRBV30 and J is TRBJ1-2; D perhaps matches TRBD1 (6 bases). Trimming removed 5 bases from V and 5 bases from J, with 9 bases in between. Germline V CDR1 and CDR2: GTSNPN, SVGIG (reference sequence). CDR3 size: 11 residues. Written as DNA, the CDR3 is TGTGCCTGGGACACAGGGTATGGCTACACCTTC. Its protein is CAWDTGYGYTF.

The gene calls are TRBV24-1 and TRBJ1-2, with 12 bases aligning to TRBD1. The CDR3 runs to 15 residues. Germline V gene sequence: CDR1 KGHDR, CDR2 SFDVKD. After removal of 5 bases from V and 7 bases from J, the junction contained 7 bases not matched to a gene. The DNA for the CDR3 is TGTGCCACCAGTGCCCCGGGACAGGGGGCTTTTGGCTACACCTTC. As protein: CATSAPGQGAFGYTF.

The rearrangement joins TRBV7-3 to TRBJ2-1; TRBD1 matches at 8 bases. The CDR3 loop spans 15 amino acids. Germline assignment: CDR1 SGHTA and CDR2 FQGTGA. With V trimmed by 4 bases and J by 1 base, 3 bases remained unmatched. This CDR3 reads CASSSRTGSYNEQFF. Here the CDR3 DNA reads TGTGCCAGCAGCTCCAGGACAGGGTCCTACAATGAGCAGTTCTTC.

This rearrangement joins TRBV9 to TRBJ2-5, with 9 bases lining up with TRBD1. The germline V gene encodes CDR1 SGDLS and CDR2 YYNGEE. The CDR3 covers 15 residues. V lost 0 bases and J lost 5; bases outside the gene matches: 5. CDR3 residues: CASSVDGTGIETQYF. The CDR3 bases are TGTGCCAGCAGCGTAGACGGGACAGGGATTGAGACCCAGTACTTC. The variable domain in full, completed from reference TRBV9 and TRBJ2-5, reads DSGVTQTPKHLITATGQRVTLRCSPRSGDLSVYWYQQSLDQGLQFLIQYYNGEERAKGNILERFSAQQFPDLHSELNLSSLELGDSALYFCASSVDGTGIETQYFGPGTRLLVL.

CDR3 in DNA: TGTGCCAGCAGCCTTAGCGGGAGCTCCTACGAGCAGTACTTC. Protein sequence: CASSLSGSSYEQYF. The V gene is TRBV3-1 (or the pseudogene TRBV3-2), the J gene TRBJ2-7; 9 bases are shared with TRBD2. The V segment lost 4 bases and the J segment 0 bases; nucleotides outside the gene matches: 1. Germline assignment: CDR1 LGHDT and CDR2 YNNKEL (reference sequence). This CDR3 is built from 14 residues.

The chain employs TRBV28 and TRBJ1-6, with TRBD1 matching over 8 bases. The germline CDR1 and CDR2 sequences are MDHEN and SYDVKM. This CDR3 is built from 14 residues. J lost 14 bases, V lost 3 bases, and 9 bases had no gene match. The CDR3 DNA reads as TGTGCCAGCAGTTTGGGCAGGGGGCGGCGGGCCCTCCACTTT. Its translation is CASSLGRGRRALHF.

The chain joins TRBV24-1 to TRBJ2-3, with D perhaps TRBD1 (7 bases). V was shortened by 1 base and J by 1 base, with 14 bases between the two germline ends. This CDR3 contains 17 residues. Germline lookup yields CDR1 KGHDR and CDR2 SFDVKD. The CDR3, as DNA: TGTGCCACCAGTGATTTTTCGCAGGGGGGAGGCACAGATACGCAGTATTTT. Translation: CATSDFSQGGGTDTQYF.

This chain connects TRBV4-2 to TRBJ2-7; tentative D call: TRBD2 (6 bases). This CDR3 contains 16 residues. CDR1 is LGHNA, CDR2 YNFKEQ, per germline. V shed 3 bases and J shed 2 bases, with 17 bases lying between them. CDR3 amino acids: CASSHFRGAPTYEQYF. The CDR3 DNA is TGTGCCAGCAGCCATTTTCGCGGGGCCCCCACCTACGAGCAGTACTTC.

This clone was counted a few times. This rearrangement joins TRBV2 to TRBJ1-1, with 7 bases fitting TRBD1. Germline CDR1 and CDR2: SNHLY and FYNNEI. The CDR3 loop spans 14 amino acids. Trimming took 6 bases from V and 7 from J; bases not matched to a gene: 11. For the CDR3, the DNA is TGTGCCAGCAGCGTAAACCTACAGGGGAATGAAGCTTTCTTT. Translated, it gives CASSVNLQGNEAFF.

The CDR3 coding sequence is TGTGCCAGCAGCCCGACGCAACAGGGGGGGAATGAGCAGTTCTTC. This translates into CASSPTQQGGNEQFF. This chain connects TRBV7-9 to TRBJ2-1; tentative D call: TRBD1 (8 bases). Trimming took off 5 bases at V and 7 bases at J, with 18 bases between the two ends. Germline V CDR1 and CDR2: SEHNR, FQNEAQ (reference sequence). CDR3 length: 15 amino acids.

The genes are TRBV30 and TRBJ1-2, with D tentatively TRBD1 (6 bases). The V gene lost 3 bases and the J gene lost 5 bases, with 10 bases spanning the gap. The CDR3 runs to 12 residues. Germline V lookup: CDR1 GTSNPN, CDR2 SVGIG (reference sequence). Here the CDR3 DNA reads TGTGCCTGGAGCAGGGGTGGATATGGCTACACCTTC. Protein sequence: CAWSRGGYGYTF.

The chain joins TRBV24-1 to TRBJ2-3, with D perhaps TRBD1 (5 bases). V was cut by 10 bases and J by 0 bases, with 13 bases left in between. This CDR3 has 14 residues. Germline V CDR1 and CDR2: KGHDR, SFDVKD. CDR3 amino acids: CATAQGISTDTQYF. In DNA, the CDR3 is TGTGCCACAGCCCAGGGAATAAGCACAGATACGCAGTATTTT.

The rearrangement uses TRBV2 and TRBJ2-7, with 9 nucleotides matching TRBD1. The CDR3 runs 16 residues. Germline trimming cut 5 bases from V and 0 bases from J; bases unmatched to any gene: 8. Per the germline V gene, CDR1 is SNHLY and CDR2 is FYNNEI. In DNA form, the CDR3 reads TGTGCCAGCAGTAATTTCCGACAGGGGGACTCCTACGAGCAGTACTTC. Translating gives CASSNFRQGDSYEQYF.

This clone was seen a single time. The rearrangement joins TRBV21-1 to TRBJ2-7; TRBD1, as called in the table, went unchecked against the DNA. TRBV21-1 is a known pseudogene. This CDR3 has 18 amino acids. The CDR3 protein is CASSRRGGGTGSSYEQYF. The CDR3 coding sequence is TGTGCCAGCAGCAGAAGAGGAGGTGGGACAGGTAGCTCCTACGAGCAGTACTTC.

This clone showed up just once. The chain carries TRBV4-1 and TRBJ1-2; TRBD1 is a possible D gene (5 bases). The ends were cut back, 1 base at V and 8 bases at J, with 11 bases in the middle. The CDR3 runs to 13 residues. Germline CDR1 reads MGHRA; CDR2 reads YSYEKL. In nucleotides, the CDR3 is TGCGCCAGCAGCCAAGGGCCAGGGCAAGGCTACACCTTC. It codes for CASSQGPGQGYTF.

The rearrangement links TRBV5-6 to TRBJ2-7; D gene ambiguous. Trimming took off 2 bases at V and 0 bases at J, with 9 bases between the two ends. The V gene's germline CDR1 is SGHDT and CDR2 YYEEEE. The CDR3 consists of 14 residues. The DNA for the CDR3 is TGTGCCAGCAGCTTTCTTGCCGGCTCCTACGAGCAGTACTTC. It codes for CASSFLAGSYEQYF.

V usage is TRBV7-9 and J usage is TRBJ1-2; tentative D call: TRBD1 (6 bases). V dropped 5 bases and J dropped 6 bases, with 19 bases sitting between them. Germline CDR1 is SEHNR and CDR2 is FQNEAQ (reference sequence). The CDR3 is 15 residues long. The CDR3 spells CASSPLRGAEDGYTF. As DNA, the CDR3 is TGTGCCAGCAGCCCCCTTCGGGGGGCGGAAGATGGCTACACCTTC.

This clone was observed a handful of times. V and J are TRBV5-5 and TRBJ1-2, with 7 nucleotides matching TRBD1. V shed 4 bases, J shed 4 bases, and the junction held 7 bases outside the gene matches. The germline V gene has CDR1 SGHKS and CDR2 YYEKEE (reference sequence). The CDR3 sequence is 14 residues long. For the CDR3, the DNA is TGTGCCAGCAGCCAATTACAGGGGTTCTATGGCTACACCTTC. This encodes CASSQLQGFYGYTF.

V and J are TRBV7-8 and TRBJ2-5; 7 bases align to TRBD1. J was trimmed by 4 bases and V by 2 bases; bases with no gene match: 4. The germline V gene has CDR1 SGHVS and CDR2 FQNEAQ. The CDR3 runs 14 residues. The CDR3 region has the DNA TGTGCCAGCAGCTTATGGAACAGGGGAGAGACCCAGTACTTC. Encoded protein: CASSLWNRGETQYF.

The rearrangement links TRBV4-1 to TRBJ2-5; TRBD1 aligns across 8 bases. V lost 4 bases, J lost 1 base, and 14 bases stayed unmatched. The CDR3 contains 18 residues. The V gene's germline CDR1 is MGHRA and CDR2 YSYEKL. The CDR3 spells CASSPFYSGGGPQETQYF. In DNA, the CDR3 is TGCGCCAGCAGCCCCTTCTATTCAGGGGGCGGCCCCCAAGAGACCCAGTACTTC.

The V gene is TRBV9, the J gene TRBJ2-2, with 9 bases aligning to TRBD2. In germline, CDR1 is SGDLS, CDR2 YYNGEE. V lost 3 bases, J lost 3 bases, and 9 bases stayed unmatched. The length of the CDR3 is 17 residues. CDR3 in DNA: TGTGCCAGCAGCGCCCCCTCTAGCGGGATGTACACCGGGGAGCTGTTTTTT. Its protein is CASSAPSSGMYTGELFF.

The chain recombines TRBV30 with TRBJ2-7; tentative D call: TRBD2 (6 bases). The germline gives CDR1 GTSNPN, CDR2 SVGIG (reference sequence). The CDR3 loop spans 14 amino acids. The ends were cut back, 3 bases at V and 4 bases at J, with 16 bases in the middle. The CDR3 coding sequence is TGTGCCTGGAGAAAGACGGGAGCAGGGTACGAGCAGTACTTC. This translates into CAWRKTGAGYEQYF.

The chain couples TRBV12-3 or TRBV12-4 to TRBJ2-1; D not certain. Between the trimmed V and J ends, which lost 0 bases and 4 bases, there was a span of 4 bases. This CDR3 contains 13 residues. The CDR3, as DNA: TGTGCCAGCAGTTTAGCTCGTTACAATGAGCAGTTCTTC. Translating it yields CASSLARYNEQFF.

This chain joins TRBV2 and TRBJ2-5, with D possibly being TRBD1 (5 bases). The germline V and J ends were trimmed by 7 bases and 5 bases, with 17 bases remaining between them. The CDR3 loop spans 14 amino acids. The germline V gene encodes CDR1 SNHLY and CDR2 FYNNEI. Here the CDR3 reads CASTPRGRVETQYF. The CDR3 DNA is TGTGCCAGCACCCCTAGGGGTCGGGTCGAGACCCAGTACTTC.

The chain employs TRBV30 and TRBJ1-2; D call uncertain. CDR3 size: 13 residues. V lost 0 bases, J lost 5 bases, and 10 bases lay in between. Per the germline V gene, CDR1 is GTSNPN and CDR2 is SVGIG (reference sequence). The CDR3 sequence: CAWSVSQVYGYTF. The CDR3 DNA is TGTGCCTGGAGTGTATCCCAGGTATATGGCTACACCTTC.